This T cell receptor (beta chain) came from a study of Graves' ophthalmopathy and Graves' hyperthyroidism. The authors amplified TCR beta CDR3 regions, and they did so from RNA transcripts for repertoire sequencing. A first-round RT-PCR used HTBI primers, followed by a second-round multiplex PCR. One entry per CDR3 protein, called by TCRdb with MiXCR from the multiplex PCR reads. The sample lists approximately 640,000 distinct CDR3 sequences, approximately 39% occurring once. Study-wide points: Most expanded clonotypes from thyroid (those above 0.001 frequency) were also found in blood. Sensitivity reached roughly 90% and specificity roughly 82% for a 13-signature model separating ophthalmopathy from stable hyperthyroidism.

This CDR3 is built from 14 residues. Germline CDR1 and CDR2: SGHTA and FQGTGA. Trimming removed 6 bases at V and 8 bases at J, with 14 bases between. In this sample, this clonotype turned up many times. Its antigen remains unknown. Reliance was placed on clinical symptoms, serum thyroxine, TRAb, thyroid ultrasound and orbital computed tomography for diagnosis. The chain is built from TRBV7-3 and TRBJ1-6; maybe TRBD1 (5 bases). This receptor was obtained from an adult man with Graves' ophthalmopathy. The sample was peripheral blood. In DNA form, the CDR3 reads TGTGCCAGCAGTACCGGCAGGGCGGATTCACCCCTCCACTTT. Its protein is CASSTGRADSPLHF.